This entry concerns a single TCR beta chain. TCRdb reanalyzed the 5' RACE reads, giving one entry per CDR3 protein sequence and no DNA. The sample totals around 280,000 distinct CDR3 sequences; its top ten clones hold 0.39%. CDR1 KGHDR and CDR2 SFDVKD come from the germline V gene. The CDR3 has 15 amino acids. The data stem from a study of T cells expressing NK-cell markers. This rearrangement joins TRBV24-1 to TRBJ2-5; TCRdb returns TRBD1, unconfirmable since there is no DNA. This receptor was taken from a man aged 18 to 30 in good health. The sample comprised blood T cells: a sorted CD56 or NKG2C T cell subset, CD4+ or CD8+ T cells, or bulk PBMC T cells (not recorded which). The CDR3 reads CATSDRDRAQETQYF.